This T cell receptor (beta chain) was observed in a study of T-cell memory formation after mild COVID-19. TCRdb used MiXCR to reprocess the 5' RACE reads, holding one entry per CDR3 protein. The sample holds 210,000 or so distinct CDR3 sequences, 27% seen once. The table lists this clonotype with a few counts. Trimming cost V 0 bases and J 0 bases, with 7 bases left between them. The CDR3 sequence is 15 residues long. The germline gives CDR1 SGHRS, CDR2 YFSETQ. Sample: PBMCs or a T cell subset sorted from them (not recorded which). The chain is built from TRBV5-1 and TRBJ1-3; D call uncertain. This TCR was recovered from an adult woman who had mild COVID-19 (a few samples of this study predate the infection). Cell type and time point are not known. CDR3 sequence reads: CASSLEPASGNTIYF. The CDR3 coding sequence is TGCGCCAGCAGCTTGGAGCCGGCCTCTGGAAACACCATATATTTT.